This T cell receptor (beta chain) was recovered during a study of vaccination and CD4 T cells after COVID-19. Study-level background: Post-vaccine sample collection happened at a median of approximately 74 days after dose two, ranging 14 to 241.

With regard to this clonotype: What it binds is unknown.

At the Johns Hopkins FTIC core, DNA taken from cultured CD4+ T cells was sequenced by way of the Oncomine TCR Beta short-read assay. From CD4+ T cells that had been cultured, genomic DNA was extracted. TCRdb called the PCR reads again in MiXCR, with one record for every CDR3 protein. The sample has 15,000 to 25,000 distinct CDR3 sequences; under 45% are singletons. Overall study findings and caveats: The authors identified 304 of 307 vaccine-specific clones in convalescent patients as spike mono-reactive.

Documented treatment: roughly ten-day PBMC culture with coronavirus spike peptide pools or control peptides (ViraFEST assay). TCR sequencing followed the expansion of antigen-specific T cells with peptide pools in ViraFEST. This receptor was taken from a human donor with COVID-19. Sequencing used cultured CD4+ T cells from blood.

The CDR3 reads CASSPITGELFF. The DNA for the CDR3 is TGTGCCAGCAGCCCGATCACCGGGGAGCTGTTTTTT. The chain joins TRBV7-2 to TRBJ2-2, with D unclear. The CDR3 sequence is 12 residues long. Germline values: CDR1 SGHTA, CDR2 FQGNSA. Trimming shortened V by 5 bases and J by 4 bases, and 5 bases separated the two germline ends.